This T cell receptor (beta chain) was captured in a study of CD8+CD57+ T cells in acquired aplastic anemia. V was clipped by 0 bases and J by 4 bases; unmatched bases: 6. CDR3 length: 15 residues. The germline V gene encodes CDR1 SGHRS and CDR2 YFSETQ. Patients who underwent sequencing had shown CD8+CD57+ cell expansion by flow cytometry. TCR beta VDJ and CDR3 profiling used genomic DNA as template. TCRdb processed the reads anew with MiXCR; each CDR3 protein has one entry. Of around 430,000 distinct CDR3 sequences detected, over 25% appear once; the ten largest clones hold less than 0.85%. The source is a human donor with aplastic anemia. V usage is TRBV5-1 and J usage is TRBJ1-1; 7 positions match TRBD1. Sequencing was done on a sample of sorted CD4+, CD8+, or CD8+CD57+ T cells (not recorded which) from PBMCs. Written as DNA, the CDR3 is TGCGCCAGCAGCTTGGGGCAGGGGGAGAGCACTGAAGCTTTCTTT. Amino acids: CASSLGQGESTEAFF.